Presented here are 18 T cell receptor beta chains from one specimen sequenced in a study of blood T cell repertoires in COVID-19. Clones were read by immunoSEQ multiplex PCR, and TCRdb kept only the in-frame ones, dropping some. The table records 250,000 to 400,000 clones, roughly 88% of them present only once. Sequenced sample: peripheral blood. The receptors were sampled from a woman aged 25 to 39 with COVID-19, enrolled during active disease.

The gene calls are TRBV19 and TRBJ2-2; TRBD1 aligns across 8 bases. The CDR3 totals 14 residues. The junction had 8 bases not matched to a gene; V was cut back by 7 bases and J by 7 bases. Germline V lookup: CDR1 LNHDA, CDR2 SQIVND (reference sequence). CDR3 sequence reads: CASKYRGYGGELFF. The CDR3, as DNA: TGTGCCAGTAAATACAGGGGGTATGGCGGGGAGCTGTTTTTT.

The V and J genes are TRBV12-5 and TRBJ2-7, with D unclear. Germline V CDR1 and CDR2: LGHNT, FRNRAP. V was pared by 6 bases and J by 3 bases, with 18 bases between. The CDR3 sequence is 15 residues long. The CDR3 coding sequence is TGTGCTAGTGGGGATGGTAGTGGGCAGAACTACGAGCAGTACTTC. Translation gives CASGDGSGQNYEQYF.

The J gene is TRBJ2-5, the V gene TRBV5-1, with TRBD1 matching 10 bases. CDR1 and CDR2 (germline): SGHRS, YFSETQ. The CDR3 sequence is 16 residues long. The trim removed 3 bases at V and 3 bases at J, leaving 8 bases unmatched. Here the CDR3 reads CASSSTPGTGEETQYF. DNA of the CDR3: TGCGCCAGCAGCTCAACTCCCGGGACAGGGGAAGAGACCCAGTACTTC. Full variable domain (outside the CDR3, taken from reference TRBV5-1 and TRBJ2-5): KAGVTQTPRYLIKTRGQQVTLSCSPISGHRSVSWYQQTPGQGLQFLFEYFSETQRNKGNFPGRFSGRQFSNSRSEMNVSTLELGDSALYLCASSSTPGTGEETQYFGPGTRLLVL.

This chain connects TRBV29-1 to TRBJ2-6, with D unclear. In germline, CDR1 is SQVTM, CDR2 ANQGSEA. V lost 5 bases and J 0 bases, leaving 5 bases between the germline ends. The CDR3 is 13 amino acids. CDR3 region: CSVRGSGANVLTF. The CDR3 nucleotides are TGCAGCGTTAGAGGCTCTGGGGCCAACGTCCTGACTTTC.

This clone came up a few times. The rearrangement links TRBV27 to TRBJ2-7, with D possibly being TRBD2 (5 bases). V lost 4 bases, J lost 2 bases, and 15 bases lay in between. The CDR3 covers 15 residues. Germline CDR1 and CDR2: MNHEY and SMNVEV (reference sequence). CDR3 nucleotides: TGTGCCAGCAGTTCGGGCGCTAGCTTCACCTACGAGCAGTACTTC. It yields the protein CASSSGASFTYEQYF.

The rearrangement joins TRBV5-1 to TRBJ2-7; TRBD1 is a possible D gene (5 bases). This CDR3 contains 14 residues. Trimming shortened V by 4 bases and J by 0 bases, and 11 bases separated the two germline ends. CDR1 is SGHRS and CDR2 is YFSETQ in the germline V gene. CDR3 loop: CASSLDSYSYEQYV. Here the CDR3 DNA reads TGCGCCAGCAGCCTAGACAGTTACTCCTACGAGCAGTACGTC.

The J gene is TRBJ2-2, the V gene TRBV11-3; D may be TRBD1 (6 bases). CDR1 is SGHNT, CDR2 YENEEA, per germline. The CDR3 is 13 residues long. V dropped 4 bases and J dropped 6 bases, with 9 bases sitting between them. The CDR3 DNA follows: TGTGCCAGCAGCTCTACAGGGTCCGGGGAGCTGTTTTTT. It encodes CASSSTGSGELFF.

J is TRBJ1-1 and V is TRBV3-1 (or the pseudogene TRBV3-2), with D tentatively TRBD1 (5 bases). V shed 0 bases and J shed 11 bases, with 10 bases lying between them. This CDR3 is 12 amino acids long. The V gene's germline CDR1 is LGHDT and CDR2 YNNKEL (reference sequence). DNA of the CDR3: TGTGCCAGCAGCCAAGAGGGGGGAGGGGCTTTCTTT. This encodes CASSQEGGGAFF.

The chain couples TRBV3-1 (or the pseudogene TRBV3-2) to TRBJ1-1; a weak D match, TRBD1 (5 bases). V shed 9 bases and J shed 12 bases, with 23 bases lying between them. Germline V gives CDR1 LGHDT, CDR2 YNNKEL (reference sequence). The CDR3 sequence is 13 residues long. The CDR3 here is CASSHMAGKGTFF. CDR3 bases: TGTGCCAGTTCCCACATGGCAGGTAAGGGGACTTTCTTT.

The CDR3 here is CASSQTWDTQYF. Written as DNA, the CDR3 is TGTGCCAGCAGTCAGACATGGGATACGCAGTATTTT. The chain is built from TRBV12-3 or TRBV12-4 and TRBJ2-3, with no clear D. The V end was cut by 5 bases, the J end by 6 bases, with 9 bases between. The CDR3 loop spans 12 amino acids.

The chain employs TRBV5-5 and TRBJ2-3; TRBD2 agrees at 7 bases. The germline V gene has CDR1 SGHKS and CDR2 YYEKEE (reference sequence). The CDR3 runs to 14 residues. The trim removed 4 bases at V and 1 base at J, leaving 3 bases unmatched. In DNA, the CDR3 is TGTGCCAGCAGCGGCGGGGGTGGCACAGATACGCAGTATTTT. Protein: CASSGGGGTDTQYF.

The chain recombines TRBV18 with TRBJ2-7; D is possibly TRBD2 (5 bases). The V end lost 6 bases, the J end lost 3 bases, and 12 bases lay between the germline ends. The germline V gene has CDR1 KGHSH and CDR2 LQKENI. There are 13 residues in the CDR3. The CDR3 region is CASSTRDIYEQYF. CDR3 coding DNA: TGTGCCAGCTCTACTAGGGATATCTACGAGCAGTACTTC. Full variable domain (missing parts from reference TRBV18 and TRBJ2-7): NAGVMQNPRHLVRRRGQEARLRCSPMKGHSHVYWYRQLPEEGLKFMVYLQKENIIDESGMPKERFSAEFPKEGPSILRIQQVVRGDSAAYFCASSTRDIYEQYFGPGTRLTVT.

The chain couples TRBV7-2 to TRBJ1-4; D is possibly TRBD1 (5 bases). CDR1 and CDR2 from the germline V gene are SGHTA and FQGNSA. The CDR3 spans 15 residues. Trimming cost V 5 bases and J 7 bases, with 17 bases left between them. The CDR3 reads CASSKGASWGEKLFF. In nucleotides, the CDR3 is TGTGCCAGCAGCAAAGGGGCGAGTTGGGGTGAAAAACTGTTTTTT.

The chain has TRBV2 and TRBJ2-1; the D gene is possibly TRBD1 (6 bases). The V gene's germline CDR1 is SNHLY and CDR2 FYNNEI. The CDR3 is 14 amino acids. Trimming removed 6 bases from V and 7 bases from J, with 16 bases in between. CDR3 sequence: CASRDSTRFNEQFF. CDR3 coding DNA: TGTGCCAGCAGGGACAGTACACGATTTAATGAGCAGTTCTTC.

This clone has only a few counts. The chain uses TRBV2 and TRBJ1-6, with 10 nucleotides matching TRBD1. The CDR3 is made up of 15 amino acids. Germline values: CDR1 SNHLY, CDR2 FYNNEI. J was trimmed by 7 bases and V by 5 bases; bases with no gene match: 5. The CDR3: CASSRDRGQNSPLHF. The CDR3 DNA follows: TGTGCCAGCAGTCGTGACAGGGGGCAAAATTCACCCCTCCACTTT.

This clone occurred once. V and J are TRBV30 and TRBJ1-2; 8 bases map to TRBD1. The J segment lost 5 bases and the V segment lost 6 bases, leaving 8 bases of the junction unmatched. Looked up from germline, CDR1 is GTSNPN and CDR2 is SVGIG (reference sequence). This CDR3 is built from 13 residues. CDR3 coding DNA: TGTGCCTGCCTCAGGGACAGGTTTTATGGCTACACCTTC. Protein: CACLRDRFYGYTF. Full variable domain (missing parts from reference TRBV30 and TRBJ1-2): SQTIHQWPATLVQPVGSPLSLECTVEGTSNPNLYWYRQAAGRGLQLLFYSVGIGQISSEVPQNLSASRPQDRQFILSSKKLLLSDSGFYLCACLRDRFYGYTFGSGTRLTVV.

The rearrangement links TRBV6-5 to TRBJ2-7, with 10 bases aligning to TRBD1. The CDR3 is 15 amino acids. V dropped 6 bases and J dropped 5; count of bases not matched to a gene: 10. Looked up from germline, CDR1 is MNHEY and CDR2 is SVGAGI. CDR3 sequence reads: CASRKAGTGDDEQYF. CDR3 in DNA: TGTGCCAGCAGAAAAGCCGGGACAGGGGACGACGAGCAGTACTTC.

The chain couples TRBV2 to TRBJ1-5; 8 positions agree with TRBD1. The junction had 5 bases not matched to a gene; V was cut back by 6 bases and J by 4 bases. Looked up from germline, CDR1 is SNHLY and CDR2 is FYNNEI. This CDR3 spans 14 amino acids. The CDR3: CASSRRGPNQPQHF. The CDR3 DNA sequence: TGTGCCAGCAGCCGCAGGGGGCCGAATCAGCCCCAGCATTTT.